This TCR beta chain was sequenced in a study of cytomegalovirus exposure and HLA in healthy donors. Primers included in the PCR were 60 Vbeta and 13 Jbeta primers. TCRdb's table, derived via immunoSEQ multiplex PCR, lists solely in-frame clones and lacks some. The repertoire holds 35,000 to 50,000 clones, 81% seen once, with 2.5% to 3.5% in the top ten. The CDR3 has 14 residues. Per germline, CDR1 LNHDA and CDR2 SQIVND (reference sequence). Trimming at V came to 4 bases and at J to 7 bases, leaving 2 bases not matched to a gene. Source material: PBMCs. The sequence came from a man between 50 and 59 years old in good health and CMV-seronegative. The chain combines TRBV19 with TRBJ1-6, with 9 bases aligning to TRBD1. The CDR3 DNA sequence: TGTGCCAGTAGTACCGGGACAGGGAATTCACCCCTCCACTTT. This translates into CASSTGTGNSPLHF.